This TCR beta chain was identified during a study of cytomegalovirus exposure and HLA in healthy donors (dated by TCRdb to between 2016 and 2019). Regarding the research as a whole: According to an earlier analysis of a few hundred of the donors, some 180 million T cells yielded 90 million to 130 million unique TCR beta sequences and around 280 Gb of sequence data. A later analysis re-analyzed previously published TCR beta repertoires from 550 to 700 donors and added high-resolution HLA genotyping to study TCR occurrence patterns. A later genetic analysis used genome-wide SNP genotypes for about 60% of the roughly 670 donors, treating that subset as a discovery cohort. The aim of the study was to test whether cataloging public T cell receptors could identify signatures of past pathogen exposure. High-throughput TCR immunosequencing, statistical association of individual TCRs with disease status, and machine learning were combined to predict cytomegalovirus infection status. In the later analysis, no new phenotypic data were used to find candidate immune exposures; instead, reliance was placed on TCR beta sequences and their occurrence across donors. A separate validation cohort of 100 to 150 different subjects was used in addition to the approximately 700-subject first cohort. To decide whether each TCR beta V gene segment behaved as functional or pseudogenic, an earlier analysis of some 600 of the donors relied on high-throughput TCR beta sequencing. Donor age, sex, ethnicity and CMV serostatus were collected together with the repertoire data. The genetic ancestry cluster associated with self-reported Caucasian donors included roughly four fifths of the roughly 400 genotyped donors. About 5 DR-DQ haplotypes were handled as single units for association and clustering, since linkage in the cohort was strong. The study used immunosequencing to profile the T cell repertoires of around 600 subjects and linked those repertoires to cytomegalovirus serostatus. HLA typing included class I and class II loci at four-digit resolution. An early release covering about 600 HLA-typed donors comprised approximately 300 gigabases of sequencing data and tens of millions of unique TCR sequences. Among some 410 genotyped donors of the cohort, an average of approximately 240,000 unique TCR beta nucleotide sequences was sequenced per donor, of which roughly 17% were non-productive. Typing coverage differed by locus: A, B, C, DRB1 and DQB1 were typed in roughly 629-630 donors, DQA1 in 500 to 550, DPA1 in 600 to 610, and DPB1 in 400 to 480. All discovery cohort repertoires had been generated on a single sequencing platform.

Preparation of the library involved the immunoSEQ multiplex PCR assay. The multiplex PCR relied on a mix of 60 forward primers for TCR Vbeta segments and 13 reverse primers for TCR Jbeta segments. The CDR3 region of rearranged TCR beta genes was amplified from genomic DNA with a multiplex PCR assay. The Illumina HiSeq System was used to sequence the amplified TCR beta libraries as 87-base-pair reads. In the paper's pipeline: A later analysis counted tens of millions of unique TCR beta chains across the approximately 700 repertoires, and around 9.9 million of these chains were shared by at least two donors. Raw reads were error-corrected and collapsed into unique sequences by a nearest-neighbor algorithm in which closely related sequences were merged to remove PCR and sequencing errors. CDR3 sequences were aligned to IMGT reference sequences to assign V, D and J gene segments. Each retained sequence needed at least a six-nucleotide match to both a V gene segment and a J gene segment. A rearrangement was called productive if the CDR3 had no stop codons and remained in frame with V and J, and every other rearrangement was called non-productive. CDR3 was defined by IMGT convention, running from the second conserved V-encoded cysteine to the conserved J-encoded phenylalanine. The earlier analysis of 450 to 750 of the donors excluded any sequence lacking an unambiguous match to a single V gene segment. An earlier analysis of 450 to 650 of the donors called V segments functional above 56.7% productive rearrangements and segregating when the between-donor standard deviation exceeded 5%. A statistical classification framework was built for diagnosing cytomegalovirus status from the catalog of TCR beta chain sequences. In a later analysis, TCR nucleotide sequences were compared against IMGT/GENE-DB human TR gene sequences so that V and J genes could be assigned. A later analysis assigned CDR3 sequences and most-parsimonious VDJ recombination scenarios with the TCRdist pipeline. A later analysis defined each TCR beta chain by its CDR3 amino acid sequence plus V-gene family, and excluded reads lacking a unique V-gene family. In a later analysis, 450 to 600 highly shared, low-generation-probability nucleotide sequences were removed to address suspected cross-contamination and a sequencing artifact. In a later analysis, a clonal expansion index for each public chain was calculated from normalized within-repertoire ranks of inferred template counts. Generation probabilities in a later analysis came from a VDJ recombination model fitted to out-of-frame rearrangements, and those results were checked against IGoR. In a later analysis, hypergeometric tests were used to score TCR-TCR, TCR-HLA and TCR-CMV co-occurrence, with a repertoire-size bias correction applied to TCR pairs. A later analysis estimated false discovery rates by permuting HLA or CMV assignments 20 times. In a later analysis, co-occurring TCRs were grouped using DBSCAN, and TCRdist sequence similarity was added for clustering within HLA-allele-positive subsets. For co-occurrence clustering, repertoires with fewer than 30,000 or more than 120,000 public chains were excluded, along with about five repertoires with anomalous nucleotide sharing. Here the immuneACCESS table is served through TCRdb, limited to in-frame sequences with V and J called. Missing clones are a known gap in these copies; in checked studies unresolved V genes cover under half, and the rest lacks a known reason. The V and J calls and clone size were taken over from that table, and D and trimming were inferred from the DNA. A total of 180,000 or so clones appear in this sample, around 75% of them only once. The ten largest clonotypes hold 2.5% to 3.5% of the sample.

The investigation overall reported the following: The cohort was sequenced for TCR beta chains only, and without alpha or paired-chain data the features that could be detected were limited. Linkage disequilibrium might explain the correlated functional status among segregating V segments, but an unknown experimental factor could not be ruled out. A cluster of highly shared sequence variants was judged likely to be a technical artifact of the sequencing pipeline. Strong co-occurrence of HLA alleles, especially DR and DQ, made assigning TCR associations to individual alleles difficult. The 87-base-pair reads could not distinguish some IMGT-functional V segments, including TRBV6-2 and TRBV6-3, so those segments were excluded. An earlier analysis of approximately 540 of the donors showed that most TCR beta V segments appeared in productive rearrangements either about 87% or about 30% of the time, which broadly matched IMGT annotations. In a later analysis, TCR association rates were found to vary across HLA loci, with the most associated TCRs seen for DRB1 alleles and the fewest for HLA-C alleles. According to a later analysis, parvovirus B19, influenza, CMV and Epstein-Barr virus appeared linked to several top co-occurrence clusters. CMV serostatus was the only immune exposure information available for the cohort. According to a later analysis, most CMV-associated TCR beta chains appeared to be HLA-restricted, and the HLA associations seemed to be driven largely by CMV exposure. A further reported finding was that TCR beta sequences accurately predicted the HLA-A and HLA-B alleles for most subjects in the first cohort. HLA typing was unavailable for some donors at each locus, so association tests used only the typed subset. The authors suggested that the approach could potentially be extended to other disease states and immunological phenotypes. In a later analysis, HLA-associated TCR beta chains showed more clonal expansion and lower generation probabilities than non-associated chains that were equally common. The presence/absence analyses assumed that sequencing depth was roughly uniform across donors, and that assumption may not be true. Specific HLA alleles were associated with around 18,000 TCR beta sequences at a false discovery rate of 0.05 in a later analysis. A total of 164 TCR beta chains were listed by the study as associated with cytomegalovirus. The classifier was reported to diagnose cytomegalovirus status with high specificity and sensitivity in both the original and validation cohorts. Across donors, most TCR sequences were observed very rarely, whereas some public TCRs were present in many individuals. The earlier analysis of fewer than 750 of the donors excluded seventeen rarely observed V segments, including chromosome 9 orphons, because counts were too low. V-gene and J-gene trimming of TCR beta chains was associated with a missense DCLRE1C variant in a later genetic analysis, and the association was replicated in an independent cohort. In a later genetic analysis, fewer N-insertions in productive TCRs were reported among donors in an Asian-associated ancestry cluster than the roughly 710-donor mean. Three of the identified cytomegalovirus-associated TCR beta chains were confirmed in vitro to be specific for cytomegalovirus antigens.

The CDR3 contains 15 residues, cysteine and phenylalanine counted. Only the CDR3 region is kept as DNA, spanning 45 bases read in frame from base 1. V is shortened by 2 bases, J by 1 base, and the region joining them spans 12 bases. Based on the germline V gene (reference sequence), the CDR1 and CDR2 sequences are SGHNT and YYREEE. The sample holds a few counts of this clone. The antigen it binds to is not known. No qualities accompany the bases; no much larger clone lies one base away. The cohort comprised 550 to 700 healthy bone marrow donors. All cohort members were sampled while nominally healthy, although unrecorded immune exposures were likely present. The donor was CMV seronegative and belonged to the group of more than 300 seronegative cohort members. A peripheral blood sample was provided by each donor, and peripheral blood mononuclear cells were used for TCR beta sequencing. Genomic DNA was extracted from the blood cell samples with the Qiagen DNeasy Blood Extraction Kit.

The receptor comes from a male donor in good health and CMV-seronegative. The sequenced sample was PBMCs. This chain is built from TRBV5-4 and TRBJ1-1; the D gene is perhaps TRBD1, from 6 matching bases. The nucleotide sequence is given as TGTGCCAGCAGCTTCAGGGGCGCCGGGAACACTGAAGCTTTCTTT. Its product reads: CASSFRGAGNTEAFF.